The entry below gives a single T cell receptor (beta chain) sequence along with its context. As yet, its antigen is unknown. The authors' processing: Junction-only immunoSEQ sequences carried no quality scores, so filtering differed. Sequenced by immunoSEQ multiplex PCR; TCRdb stores in-frame clones only, minus some. V, J and clone size reflect that table, while D and trimming were determined from the DNA. Altogether 600,000 to 750,000 clones are present, 90% being singletons, with the ten largest covering 30% to 40%. This CDR3 has 13 amino acids. Germline CDR1 reads SGHDT; CDR2 reads YYEEEE. This record comes from a study of shared clonotypes between healthy human individuals. Points from the study as a whole: As a rule, naive subsets had a larger estimated richness than memory subsets.

Sequencing used memory CD8+ T cells from PBMCs. The subset is: CD45RO+ cells pooled with CCR7-negative TemRA cells. The J gene is TRBJ2-5, the V gene TRBV5-6; the D is unclear. The J call is in doubt because the DNA end fits TRBJ2-7 better. The clonotype comes from a man in his late teens or twenties in good health. Some clones in this sample may be carry-over from other donors' samples. CDR3 protein: CASSLALSYEQYF. CDR3 nucleotide sequence: TGTGCCAGCAGCTTGGCCTTGAGCTACGAGCAGTACTTC.